The 21 T cell receptor beta chains given below trace back to one sample, sequenced in a study of cytomegalovirus exposure and HLA in healthy donors. Produced via immunoSEQ multiplex PCR; TCRdb's table is partial and in-frame only. The sample carries about 160,000 clones, around 90% recorded once. The sequenced sample consisted of PBMCs. The source is a man aged 18 to 35 in good health and CMV-seronegative.

The V gene is TRBV7-2, the J gene TRBJ2-7; D is perhaps TRBD1 (6 bases). Germline V CDR1 and CDR2: SGHTA, FQGNSA. V was shortened by 3 bases and J by 0 bases, with 9 bases between the two germline ends. CDR3 length: 14 amino acids. Here the CDR3 DNA reads TGTGCCAGCAGCTTCCAGGGGACCTCCTACGAGCAGTACTTC. It codes for CASSFQGTSYEQYF.

V gene TRBV6-1 combines with J gene TRBJ2-2; D is unresolved. The CDR3 consists of 17 residues. Germline lookup yields CDR1 MNHNS and CDR2 SASEGT. V was trimmed by 2 bases and J by 1 base, leaving 14 bases between them. CDR3 sequence: CASSEFKWPGNTGELFF. The CDR3, as DNA: TGTGCCAGCAGTGAATTTAAATGGCCAGGGAACACCGGGGAGCTGTTTTTT.

V and J are TRBV27 and TRBJ1-5; TRBD1 might be the D (5 bases). The CDR3 loop spans 14 amino acids. Germline V CDR1 and CDR2: MNHEY, SMNVEV (reference sequence). Trimming stripped 3 bases from V and 0 bases from J, with 6 bases between. The CDR3 sequence: CASSFQGSNQPQHF. CDR3 DNA sequence: TGTGCCAGCAGTTTCCAGGGTAGCAATCAGCCCCAGCATTTT.

The chain is built from TRBV4-1 and TRBJ2-7; TRBD2 aligns across 12 bases. Germline-derived CDR1 and CDR2 are MGHRA and YSYEKL. J lost 3 bases, V lost 1 base, and 4 bases had no gene match. There are 16 residues in the CDR3. CDR3 nucleotides: TGCGCCAGCAGCCAAGGGGGGACTAGCGGGCTCTACGAGCAGTACTTC. Translated, it gives CASSQGGTSGLYEQYF.

CDR3 DNA: TGTGCCAGCAGTGAAGCGAGTTCGGTCCTCCGGCCCCAGCATTTT. Its translation is CASSEASSVLRPQHF. The chain couples TRBV2 to TRBJ1-5; D is ambiguous. This CDR3 is built from 15 residues. The V end lost 0 bases, the J end lost 9 bases, and 15 bases lay between the germline ends. The V gene's germline CDR1 is SNHLY and CDR2 FYNNEI.

The genes are TRBV6-4 and TRBJ2-2; possible D gene TRBD2, 5 bases. The V end lost 2 bases, the J end lost 5 bases, and 9 bases lay between the germline ends. The CDR3 loop spans 14 amino acids. Germline V gene sequence: CDR1 MRHNA, CDR2 SNTAGT. CDR3 region: CASSDRRGTGELFF. CDR3 DNA: TGTGCCAGCAGTGACCGTAGAGGGACCGGGGAGCTGTTTTTT.

The chain employs TRBV5-1 and TRBJ2-2; 11 bases are a match to TRBD2. Trimming removed 4 bases from V and 0 bases from J; junction bases left unmatched: 14. The CDR3 spans 20 residues. Per the germline V gene, CDR1 is SGHRS and CDR2 is YFSETQ. Here the CDR3 DNA reads TGCGCCAGCAGCAGGATTCTGGGGCTAGCGGGGGGATCGAACACCGGGGAGCTGTTTTTT. Its protein product is CASSRILGLAGGSNTGELFF.

The chain joins TRBV7-8 to TRBJ2-7, with D possibly TRBD2 on 6 matching bases. From germline, CDR1 is SGHVS and CDR2 FQNEAQ. Trimming shortened V by 0 bases and J by 6 bases, and 9 bases separated the two germline ends. This CDR3 is 13 amino acids long. For the CDR3, the DNA is TGTGCCAGCAGCTTAGCGGGGGGAGGCGAGCAGTACGTC. It translates to CASSLAGGGEQYV.

Notes on this clone: One end of the junction varies from germline; a read error may be responsible. V is TRBV5-1 and J is TRBJ2-3, with D possibly being TRBD2 (6 bases). CDR3 length equals 12 residues. CDR1 is SGHRS and CDR2 is YFSETQ in the germline V gene. The CDR3 region has the DNA TGCGCCAGCAGCTTGGTCCTGGGACTCTTGGATTTT. This codes for CASSLVLGLLDF.

The CDR3 coding sequence is TGTGCCAGCTCACGTAGAAATGGGACTAGCGGGAAGAGCTCCTACGAGCAGTACTTC. This sequence encodes CASSRRNGTSGKSSYEQYF. V and J are TRBV18 and TRBJ2-7; 13 nucleotides match TRBD2. Germline lookup yields CDR1 KGHSH and CDR2 LQKENI. The CDR3 is 19 amino acids. Unmatched junction bases numbered 12, after V lost 4 bases and J lost 0 bases.

This clone was seen only once. This chain links TRBV4-1 with TRBJ2-7, with a tentative D call TRBD2 (6 bases). Germline V gene sequence: CDR1 MGHRA, CDR2 YSYEKL. This CDR3 has 15 amino acids. The ends were cut back, 4 bases at V and 2 bases at J, with 15 bases in the middle. CDR3 coding DNA: TGCGCCAGCAGCCTGAAAGACGGGGGAACCTACGAGCAGTACTTC. It yields the protein CASSLKDGGTYEQYF.

This rearrangement joins TRBV4-1 to TRBJ1-4; D gene ambiguous. The CDR3 is 17 residues long. Trimming cost V 2 bases and J 5 bases, with 18 bases left between them. Germline V gene sequence: CDR1 MGHRA, CDR2 YSYEKL. CDR3: CASSQLSTDIPNEKLFF. CDR3 coding DNA: TGCGCCAGCAGCCAACTCTCCACTGACATTCCAAATGAAAAACTGTTTTTT.

The chain couples TRBV2 to TRBJ2-1, with TRBD2 matching over 8 bases. From germline, CDR1 is SNHLY and CDR2 FYNNEI. Trimming removed 7 bases from V and 6 bases from J; junction bases left unmatched: 5. This CDR3 comprises 13 residues. CDR3 DNA: TGTGCCAGCACTGGGCGGGGGGTCAATGAGCAGTTCTTC. It specifies CASTGRGVNEQFF.

This clone showed up just once. The V and J genes are TRBV4-1 and TRBJ2-3, with D unresolved. The CDR3 extends over 12 amino acids. In germline, CDR1 is MGHRA, CDR2 YSYEKL. V was shortened by 0 bases and J by 6 bases, with 4 bases between the two germline ends. The CDR3 nucleotides are TGCGCCAGCAGCCAAGAGAGGGATACGCAGTATTTT. It yields the protein CASSQERDTQYF.

The rearrangement uses TRBV7-6 and TRBJ2-5, with a tentative D call TRBD2 (7 bases). Looked up from germline, CDR1 is SGHVS and CDR2 is FNYEAQ. The CDR3 extends over 16 amino acids. Trimming took 2 bases from V and 5 from J, leaving 18 bases between them. The CDR3 sequence is CASSLMTRGAGETQYF. In DNA form, the CDR3 reads TGTGCCAGCAGCTTAATGACTCGGGGGGCTGGGGAGACCCAGTACTTC.

This clone was seen more than once but under ten times. The genes are TRBV19 and TRBJ2-7; weak D call: TRBD2 (6 bases). This CDR3 region has 15 residues. CDR1 is LNHDA and CDR2 is SQIVND in the germline V gene (reference sequence). With 4 bases removed from V and 5 bases from J, the gap between germline ends came to 18 bases. CDR3 region: CASSNPRTNGNEQYF. The CDR3 coding sequence is TGTGCCAGTAGTAACCCTAGGACTAATGGCAACGAGCAGTACTTC.

Here the CDR3 reads CASSTGIRQPQHF. CDR3 nucleotide sequence: TGTGCCAGCAGCACAGGGATTAGGCAGCCCCAGCATTTT. This chain connects TRBV6-6 to TRBJ1-5; D may be TRBD1 (6 bases). The CDR3 loop spans 13 amino acids. The germline V gene has CDR1 MNHNY and CDR2 SVGAGI (reference sequence). V lost 6 bases, J lost 7 bases, and 13 bases lay in between.

The V call is TRBV11-3, the J call TRBJ2-3; D unclear. There are 11 residues in the CDR3. Per germline, CDR1 SGHNT and CDR2 YENEEA. The germline V and J ends were trimmed by 5 bases and 3 bases, with 3 bases remaining between them. CDR3 nucleotide sequence: TGTGCCAGCAGCCTAACAGATACGCAGTATTTT. This sequence encodes CASSLTDTQYF.

J is TRBJ1-2 and V is TRBV28; 7 positions match TRBD1. After removal of 2 bases from V and 3 bases from J, the junction contained 3 bases not matched to a gene. Germline V gives CDR1 MDHEN, CDR2 SYDVKM. The CDR3 runs 14 residues. DNA of the CDR3: TGTGCCAGCAGTTTAACAGGGGTGGACTATGGCTACACCTTC. Amino acid sequence: CASSLTGVDYGYTF.

This chain links TRBV5-1 with TRBJ2-7; D may be TRBD1 (6 bases). Trimming cost V 3 bases and J 4 bases, with 20 bases left between them. The CDR3 totals 16 residues. Per germline, CDR1 SGHRS and CDR2 YFSETQ. DNA for the CDR3: TGCGCCAGCAGCTCAAAGGACAGCCCTAAGACGTACGAGCAGTACGTC. It is translated as CASSSKDSPKTYEQYV.

This chain's CDR3 is CASLPTGVNSPLHF. The DNA of the CDR3 is TGTGCCAGTCTCCCAACAGGGGTTAATTCACCCCTCCACTTT. The genes are TRBV19 and TRBJ1-6; 7 nucleotides align to TRBD1. V lost 8 bases and J lost 6; bases outside the gene matches: 7. The length of the CDR3 is 14 residues. From germline, CDR1 is LNHDA and CDR2 SQIVND (reference sequence).